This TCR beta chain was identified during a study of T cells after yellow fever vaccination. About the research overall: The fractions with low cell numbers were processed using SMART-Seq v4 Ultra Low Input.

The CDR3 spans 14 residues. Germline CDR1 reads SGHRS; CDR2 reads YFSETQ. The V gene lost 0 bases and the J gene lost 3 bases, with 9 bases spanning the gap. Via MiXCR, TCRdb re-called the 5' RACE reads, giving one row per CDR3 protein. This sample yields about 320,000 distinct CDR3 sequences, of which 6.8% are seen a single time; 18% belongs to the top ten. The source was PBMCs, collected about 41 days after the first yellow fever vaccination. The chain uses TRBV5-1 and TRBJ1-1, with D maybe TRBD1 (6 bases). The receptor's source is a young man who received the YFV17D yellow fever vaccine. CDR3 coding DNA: TGCGCCAGCAGCTTGGGTAGGGGGGACACTGAAGCTTTCTTT. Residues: CASSLGRGDTEAFF. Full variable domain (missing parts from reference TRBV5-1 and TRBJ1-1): KAGVTQTPRYLIKTRGQQVTLSCSPISGHRSVSWYQQTPGQGLQFLFEYFSETQRNKGNFPGRFSGRQFSNSRSEMNVSTLELGDSALYLCASSLGRGDTEAFFGQGTRLTVV.